Detailed here is one T cell receptor (beta chain). The antigen it recognizes is unknown. Nothing much larger sits one base from this clone, and base qualities are not available. Libraries were constructed by the immunoSEQ multiplex PCR assay. A mixture of 60 forward primers for TCR Vbeta segments and 13 reverse primers for TCR Jbeta segments was used in the multiplex PCR. The CDR3 region of rearranged TCR beta genes was amplified from genomic DNA by a multiplex PCR assay. On the Illumina HiSeq System, the amplified TCR beta libraries were sequenced as 87-base-pair reads. The paper's processing steps were these. Across the roughly 700 repertoires, a later analysis counted around 80 million unique TCR beta chains, 9 million to 14 million of which were shared by at least two donors. Raw reads were error-corrected and collapsed into unique sequences with a nearest-neighbor algorithm that merged closely related sequences to remove PCR and sequencing errors. To assign V, D and J gene segments, CDR3 sequences were aligned to IMGT reference sequences. For a sequence to be retained, at least a six-nucleotide match to both a V gene segment and a J gene segment was required. A rearrangement was called productive if the CDR3 had no stop codons and remained in frame with V and J, and every other rearrangement was called non-productive. Following IMGT convention, CDR3 was defined as the stretch from the second conserved V-encoded cysteine up to the conserved J-encoded phenylalanine. The earlier analysis of around 640 of the donors excluded sequences that lacked an unambiguous match to a single V gene segment. In an earlier analysis of approximately 590 of the donors, V segments were called functional above 56.7% productive rearrangements and were called segregating when the between-donor standard deviation exceeded 5%. A statistical classification framework was built to diagnose cytomegalovirus status from the catalog of TCR beta chain sequences. In a later analysis, TCR nucleotide sequences were compared against IMGT/GENE-DB human TR gene sequences so that V and J genes could be assigned. The TCRdist pipeline was used in a later analysis to assign CDR3 sequences and most-parsimonious VDJ recombination scenarios. In a later analysis, each TCR beta chain was defined by its CDR3 amino acid sequence together with its V-gene family, and reads lacking a unique V-gene family were excluded. As a way to deal with suspected cross-contamination and a sequencing artifact, a later analysis dropped 450 to 700 nucleotide sequences that were highly shared and had low generation probability. For each public chain, a later analysis derived a clonal expansion index from normalized ranks of inferred template counts within each repertoire. A later analysis computed generation probabilities with a VDJ recombination model fitted to out-of-frame rearrangements, and checked the results against IGoR. A later analysis scored TCR-TCR, TCR-HLA and TCR-CMV co-occurrence with hypergeometric tests, applying a repertoire-size bias correction to TCR pairs. In a later analysis, false discovery rates were estimated by permuting HLA or CMV assignments 20 times. In a later analysis, co-occurring TCRs were grouped with DBSCAN, and TCRdist sequence similarity was added when clustering was performed within HLA-allele-positive subsets. Repertoires with fewer than 30,000 or more than 120,000 public chains were left out of co-occurrence clustering, as were a handful of repertoires with anomalous nucleotide sharing. The immuneACCESS repertoire file appears here via TCRdb, limited to in-frame rearrangements. These files lack a portion of the clones; in checked studies, under half of the deficit traces to unresolved V genes, and the cause of the others is not known. The V and J calls and clone size come from that table; D and trimming were worked out from the DNA. The sample has fewer than 100,000 clones on record, roughly 80% of them singletons. The leading ten clones occupy more than 6% of the sample.

Inclusive of the bounding cysteine and phenylalanine, the CDR3 is 13 residues long. Only the CDR3 part of the read is kept: 39 bases, read in frame from the first base. The junction carries 11 bases between V and J, which are trimmed by 5 bases and 3 bases respectively. CDR1 and CDR2 (SGHTA, FQGNSA) derive from the germline V gene. The cohort was made up of roughly 670 healthy bone marrow donors. Cohort members were all nominally healthy when sampled, although unrecorded immune exposures were likely present. The donor was CMV seropositive and was included in the group of approximately 300 seropositive cohort members. A peripheral blood sample was provided by each donor, and peripheral blood mononuclear cells were used for TCR beta sequencing. Genomic DNA extraction from the blood cell samples was performed with the Qiagen DNeasy Blood Extraction Kit. This entry is derived from a study of cytomegalovirus exposure and HLA in healthy donors (dated by TCRdb to about 2017). Notes on the research overall: An earlier analysis of several hundred of the donors reported 276 Gb of sequence data and roughly 110 million unique TCR beta sequences from some 180 million T cells. An earlier analysis of roughly 600 of the donors used high-throughput TCR beta sequencing to judge whether each TCR beta V gene segment behaved as functional or pseudogenic. Rather than using new phenotypic data, the later analysis identified candidate immune exposures from TCR beta sequences and from how often those sequences occurred across donors. Typing coverage differed by locus: A, B, C, DRB1 and DQB1 were typed in roughly 620-630 donors, DQA1 in approximately 520, DPA1 in 606, and DPB1 in 400 to 490. Across around 400 genotyped donors of the cohort, an average of roughly 250,000 unique TCR beta nucleotide sequences per donor were sequenced, and about a sixth of those sequences were non-productive. HLA typing covered class I and class II loci at four-digit resolution. In addition to the first cohort of roughly 670 subjects, a separate validation cohort of 100 to 150 different subjects was used. To predict cytomegalovirus infection status, the study combined high-throughput TCR immunosequencing, statistical association of individual TCRs with disease status, and machine learning. The T cell repertoires of several hundred subjects were profiled by immunosequencing and related to cytomegalovirus serostatus. Donor age, sex, ethnicity and CMV serostatus were compiled together with the repertoire data. The study was designed to test whether signatures of past pathogen exposure could be identified by cataloging public T cell receptors. Because of strong linkage in the cohort, four to six DR-DQ haplotypes were treated as single units for association and clustering. Around 300 gigabases of sequencing data and 78 million or so unique TCR sequences were included in an early release covering around 600 HLA-typed donors. To study patterns of TCR occurrence, a later analysis re-analyzed previously published TCR beta repertoires from around 670 donors and added high-resolution HLA genotyping. Of the approximately 400 genotyped donors, about 80% fell in the genetic ancestry cluster associated with self-reported Caucasian donors. All discovery cohort repertoires had been generated using a single sequencing platform. A later genetic analysis took genome-wide SNP genotypes for about 65% of the 666 donors and used that subset as a discovery cohort. The study at large found these results: Assigning TCR associations to individual alleles was difficult when HLA alleles, especially DR and DQ, strongly co-occurred. Roughly uniform sequencing depth across donors was assumed in presence/absence analyses, although this assumption may not hold. A further reported finding was that TCR beta sequences accurately predicted the HLA-A and HLA-B alleles for most subjects in the first cohort. Because HLA typing was missing for some donors at each locus, association tests included only the typed subset. V-gene and J-gene trimming of TCR beta chains was associated with a missense DCLRE1C variant in a later genetic analysis, and the association was replicated in an independent cohort. Linkage disequilibrium might explain the correlated functional status among segregating V segments, but an unknown experimental factor could not be ruled out. Only TCR beta chains were sequenced in this cohort, and the absence of alpha or paired-chain data limited detectable features. In both the original and validation cohorts, the classifier was reported to diagnose cytomegalovirus status with high specificity and sensitivity. In the study, approximately 160 TCR beta chains were listed as associated with cytomegalovirus. In a later analysis, around 17,000 TCR beta sequences were associated with specific HLA alleles at a false discovery rate of 0.05. A cluster of highly shared sequence variants was judged likely to represent a technical artifact of the sequencing pipeline. CMV serostatus was the only immune exposure information available for the cohort. While some public TCRs were present in many individuals, most TCR sequences turned up only very rarely across donors. A later analysis reported that several top co-occurrence clusters appeared linked to parvovirus B19, influenza, CMV and Epstein-Barr virus. In an earlier analysis of 587 of the donors, most TCR beta V segments appeared in productive rearrangements about 90% or about 30% of the time, broadly matching IMGT annotations. The 87-base-pair reads could not distinguish some IMGT-functional V segments, including TRBV6-2 and TRBV6-3, so those segments were excluded. Compared with the roughly 700-donor mean, donors in an Asian-associated ancestry cluster had fewer N-insertions in productive TCRs, according to a later genetic analysis. In a later analysis, the rate of TCR association differed among HLA loci, with DRB1 alleles having the most associated TCRs and HLA-C alleles having the fewest. Over 15 rarely observed V segments, including chromosome 9 orphons, were excluded from the earlier analysis of several hundred of the donors because counts were too low. According to a later analysis, most CMV-associated TCR beta chains appeared to be HLA-restricted, and the HLA associations seemed to be driven largely by CMV exposure. In a later analysis, HLA-associated TCR beta chains showed more clonal expansion and lower generation probabilities than non-associated chains that were equally common. A few of the identified cytomegalovirus-associated TCR beta chains were confirmed in vitro to be specific for cytomegalovirus antigens. The authors suggested that the approach could potentially be generalized to other disease states and immunological phenotypes.

The sample consisted of PBMCs. This chain joins TRBV7-2 to TRBJ2-7; the best D guess is TRBD2, with 6 bases matching. This TCR came from a man aged 40-49 years in good health and CMV-seropositive. The CDR3 reads as follows: CASSPGLFYEQYF. The DNA is as follows: TGTGCCAGCAGCCCGGGACTCTTCTACGAGCAGTACTTC.